This T cell receptor (beta chain) appears in the sequencing data of a study of CD8+CD57+ T cells in acquired aplastic anemia. TCR beta VDJ and CDR3 profiling used genomic DNA as template. TCRdb redid the calling of the reads with MiXCR, one entry per CDR3 protein. The repertoire has 150,000 to 200,000 distinct CDR3 sequences, under 50% of them found once; the top ten carry about 1.8%. Those patients picked for sequencing had displayed CD8+CD57+ cell expansion on flow cytometry. The CDR3 length is 13 residues. Between the trimmed V and J ends, which lost 3 bases and 6 bases, there was a span of 11 bases. The germline V gene has CDR1 SGHTA and CDR2 FQGNSA.

Input material: sorted CD4+, CD8+, or CD8+CD57+ T cells (not recorded which) from PBMCs. The receptor comes from a human donor with aplastic anemia. The chain links TRBV7-2 to TRBJ1-1; D is unresolved. The chain's CDR3 is CASSFQSFPEAFF. The CDR3 nucleotides are TGTGCCAGCAGCTTCCAATCATTCCCTGAAGCTTTCTTT.